Listed here are 7 T cell receptor beta chains from one sample, sequenced in a study of molecular identifiers for immune sequencing clone quantification. One entry per CDR3 protein, called by TCRdb with MiXCR from the PCR reads. Of tens of thousands of distinct CDR3 sequences listed, 24% were seen once; the top ten hold just under 1%. Sequencing was done on a sample of naive CD8+ T cells from blood, with Jurkat cell RNA spiked in. The sample's subset: FACS-sorted CD8+CD4-CCR7+CD45RA+ naive T cells. Receptors were obtained from a human donor in good health. Some libraries in this study had Jurkat cell RNA spiked in.

On this clonotype itself: A much larger clone is a single base away; this may be a read error. The rearrangement uses TRBV7-9 and TRBJ2-5; D is undetermined. V lost 5 bases and J lost 5, with 12 bases in between. Per germline, CDR1 SEHNR and CDR2 FQNEAQ (reference sequence). The CDR3 is 13 amino acids. CDR3: CASSVSLGETQYF. The DNA of the CDR3 is TGTGCCAGCAGCGTATCTTTAGGGGAGACCCAGTACTTC.

This clonotype was observed many times. The chain has TRBV28 and TRBJ2-7; D is undetermined. Per germline, CDR1 MDHEN and CDR2 SYDVKM. V was pared by 1 base and J by 0 bases, with 10 bases between. This CDR3 region has 15 residues. The CDR3 nucleotides read TGTGCCAGCAGTTTATTCCGGTCGGGCTCCTACGAGCAGTACTTC. Protein sequence: CASSLFRSGSYEQYF.

This clonotype has ten or more counts. The V call is TRBV12-5, the J call TRBJ2-7; TRBD2 agrees at 7 bases. This CDR3 contains 14 residues. CDR1 LGHNT and CDR2 FRNRAP come from the germline V gene. J lost 5 bases, V lost 4 bases, and 8 bases had no gene match. The CDR3 nucleotides read TGTGCTAGTGGTTCCTGGGGGGGGAGCGACGAGCAGTACTTC. It codes for CASGSWGGSDEQYF. Filled out from reference TRBV12-5 and TRBJ2-7, the complete variable domain reads DARVTQTPRHKVTEMGQEVTMRCQPILGHNTVFWYRQTMMQGLELLAYFRNRAPLDDSGMPKDRFSAEMPDATLATLKIQPSEPRDSAVYFCASGSWGGSDEQYFGPGTRLTVT.

There are many counts of this clonotype. The V gene is TRBV28, the J gene TRBJ2-2; 9 bases are a match to TRBD1. The CDR3 consists of 15 residues. The trim removed 4 bases at V and 1 base at J, leaving 1 base unmatched. Germline values: CDR1 MDHEN, CDR2 SYDVKM. CDR3 loop: CASSYRGQNTGELFF. CDR3 nucleotide sequence: TGTGCCAGCAGTTACAGGGGGCAGAACACCGGGGAGCTGTTTTTT.

The rearrangement links TRBV27 to TRBJ2-1; 10 bases map to TRBD1. Germline V gene lookup returns CDR1 MNHEY and CDR2 SMNVEV (reference sequence). Losses at the gene ends were 6 bases for V and 2 bases for J; bases not matched to a gene: 4. This CDR3 contains 15 residues. The CDR3 here is CASSPGQGAYNEQFF. CDR3 DNA: TGTGCCAGCAGCCCAGGACAGGGGGCCTACAATGAGCAGTTCTTC.

This clonotype occurred many times. The CDR3: CASSYGGWQPQHF. The CDR3 DNA reads as TGTGCCAGCAGTTATGGGGGGTGGCAGCCCCAGCATTTT. The rearrangement joins TRBV27 to TRBJ1-5, with D possibly TRBD1 on 5 matching bases. Per the germline V gene, CDR1 is MNHEY and CDR2 is SMNVEV (reference sequence). Trimming cost V 4 bases and J 7 bases, with 11 bases left between them. The CDR3 runs 13 residues.

In this sample, this clonotype is medium-sized. The V gene is TRBV7-2, the J gene TRBJ2-7; 10 bases are a match to TRBD2. The CDR3 loop spans 15 amino acids. CDR1 SGHTA and CDR2 FQGNSA come from the germline V gene. The ends lost 5 bases at V and 7 bases at J; junction bases unmatched: 11. For the CDR3, the DNA is TGTGCCAGCAGCCCGTTAGCGGGAGGTTTGGGGGAGCAGTACTTC. Amino acid sequence: CASSPLAGGLGEQYF.